The clone carrying this T cell receptor (beta chain) came up a few times. Its antigen is not known. TCRdb re-called the 5' RACE reads through MiXCR, storing one row per CDR3 protein. The sample shows fewer than 250,000 distinct CDR3 sequences, around 27% of them seen only once. The CDR3 totals 15 residues. Trimming took 5 bases from V and 0 from J; bases not matched to a gene: 3. Germline V gene lookup returns CDR1 SEHNR and CDR2 FQNEAQ (reference sequence). The entry originates in a study of T-cell memory formation after mild COVID-19. General study points: The appearance of some responding clones in pre-infection memory suggested that cross-reactive memory joined. For second-wave clones that peaked at day 37, SARS-CoV-2 specificity went unverified. Clones that contracted from day 15 to 85 had balanced CD4/CD8; later expanders were CD4+ biased. The CD4+ clones that contracted clustered mainly within CM and EM, and the CD8+ clones concentrated in EMRA.

Material for sequencing was PBMCs or a T cell subset sorted from them (not recorded which). The rearrangement links TRBV7-9 to TRBJ2-1; 8 nucleotides align to TRBD2. This clonotype was obtained from an adult woman who had mild COVID-19 (a few samples of this study predate the infection). Cell type and time point are not known. CDR3: CASSPSGYSYNEQFF. CDR3 coding DNA: TGTGCCAGCAGCCCTAGCGGGTACTCCTACAATGAGCAGTTCTTC.